The rows below give T cell receptor beta chains drawn from one sample of a study of T cell repertoires in cytomegalovirus infection. Each CDR3 protein is one row after TCRdb ran MiXCR on the reads. There are some 400,000 distinct CDR3 sequences in the sample; roughly 31% occur only once, and roughly 15% lies in the top ten. Input material: PBMCs. The receptor source for this set is a human donor in good health (CMV status not recorded). Some clones in this sample may be carry-over from other donors' samples. The CDR3 runs from the conserved cysteine through the conserved F or W. Each record gives: J gene, V gene, clone size, CDR3 protein. Some rows have no size entry. The others give once, few or many, or a class for an expanded clone.

j_gene: TRBJ1-5
v_gene: TRBV7-8
abundance: few
CDR3aa: CASTSDRVNQPQHF

j_gene: TRBJ2-5
v_gene: TRBV9
abundance: .
CDR3aa: CASSVAGRGQETQYF

j_gene: TRBJ2-3
v_gene: TRBV27
abundance: .
CDR3aa: CASSFVGVGLTETQYF

j_gene: TRBJ1-1
v_gene: TRBV12-3/TRBV12-4
abundance: many
CDR3aa: CASRRVGANTEAFF

j_gene: TRBJ2-6
v_gene: TRBV12-3/TRBV12-4
abundance: .
CDR3aa: CASSPLPATVGTRSGANVLTF

j_gene: TRBJ2-7
v_gene: TRBV28
abundance: .
CDR3aa: CASSLAPKGEQYF

j_gene: TRBJ1-1
v_gene: TRBV29-1
abundance: .
CDR3aa: CSDRAGNTEAFF

j_gene: TRBJ1-4
v_gene: TRBV5-1
abundance: .
CDR3aa: CASSLDGGLEKLFF

j_gene: TRBJ2-3
v_gene: TRBV5-6
abundance: .
CDR3aa: CASSLSRDTTSVDTQYF

j_gene: TRBJ2-5
v_gene: TRBV4-2
abundance: few
CDR3aa: CASSQLTATQETQYF

j_gene: TRBJ2-7
v_gene: TRBV6-2/TRBV6-3
abundance: once
CDR3aa: CASSYSGTNYEQYF

j_gene: TRBJ2-2
v_gene: TRBV7-2
abundance: .
CDR3aa: CASSLAGGVNTGELFF

j_gene: TRBJ1-1
v_gene: TRBV7-8
abundance: .
CDR3aa: CASSLRQGLLTEAFF

j_gene: TRBJ2-5
v_gene: TRBV29-1
abundance: .
CDR3aa: CSVEVNAGVTRETQYF

j_gene: TRBJ1-4
v_gene: TRBV28
abundance: many
CDR3aa: CASSLQAATNEKLFF

j_gene: TRBJ1-1
v_gene: TRBV10-3
abundance: .
CDR3aa: CAISELGEMNTESFF

j_gene: TRBJ2-3
v_gene: TRBV7-2
abundance: .
CDR3aa: CASSPRTLSSTDTQYF

j_gene: TRBJ1-2
v_gene: TRBV6-5
abundance: .
CDR3aa: CASSMIIGDDGYTF

j_gene: TRBJ1-2
v_gene: TRBV10-3
abundance: .
CDR3aa: CAISESRGSNYGYTF

j_gene: TRBJ1-1
v_gene: TRBV10-3
abundance: few
CDR3aa: CAISGRDSPEAFF

j_gene: TRBJ2-1
v_gene: TRBV12-3/TRBV12-4
abundance: .
CDR3aa: CASSFLLALNEQFF

j_gene: TRBJ1-3
v_gene: TRBV6-5
abundance: few
CDR3aa: CASRDRASGNTIYF

j_gene: TRBJ1-3
v_gene: TRBV12-3/TRBV12-4
abundance: .
CDR3aa: CASSSHGRRAGNTIYF

j_gene: TRBJ2-4
v_gene: TRBV4-1
abundance: few
CDR3aa: CASSQGGLAKNIQYF

j_gene: TRBJ1-6
v_gene: TRBV7-2
abundance: .
CDR3aa: CASSAGTGGLNSPLHF

j_gene: TRBJ2-1
v_gene: TRBV6-6
abundance: .
CDR3aa: CASSYSSSISYNEQFF

j_gene: TRBJ2-1
v_gene: TRBV20-1
abundance: .
CDR3aa: CSAPARTGGSGRPFF

j_gene: TRBJ2-7
v_gene: TRBV19
abundance: .
CDR3aa: CASSIGGRSFSQTYEQYF

j_gene: TRBJ1-6
v_gene: TRBV7-8
abundance: many
CDR3aa: CASSLERRNTNSPLHF

j_gene: TRBJ1-4
v_gene: TRBV2
abundance: many
CDR3aa: CASSQQGGLANEKLFF

j_gene: TRBJ2-3
v_gene: TRBV7-9
abundance: .
CDR3aa: CASSLSLAGTDTQYF

j_gene: TRBJ1-2
v_gene: TRBV4-1
abundance: .
CDR3aa: CASIQDPGYGEGYTF

j_gene: TRBJ1-1
v_gene: TRBV12-2
abundance: once
CDR3aa: CASSLFYQVAKRWGTEAFF

j_gene: TRBJ1-6
v_gene: TRBV6-5
abundance: few
CDR3aa: CASSYFRDRNSPLHF

j_gene: TRBJ2-5
v_gene: TRBV7-2
abundance: .
CDR3aa: CASSLELVSETQYF

j_gene: TRBJ2-3
v_gene: TRBV7-2
abundance: .
CDR3aa: CASSFRAGLTTDTQYF

j_gene: TRBJ2-3
v_gene: TRBV5-4
abundance: .
CDR3aa: CASSVEGTGADTQYF

j_gene: TRBJ2-7
v_gene: TRBV6-2/TRBV6-3
abundance: .
CDR3aa: CASRTERGDISEQYF

j_gene: TRBJ2-6
v_gene: TRBV4-1
abundance: .
CDR3aa: CASSQDFRDRISGANVLTF

j_gene: TRBJ2-2
v_gene: TRBV9
abundance: .
CDR3aa: CASSVGGTGELFF

j_gene: TRBJ1-1
v_gene: TRBV5-3
abundance: few
CDR3aa: CASSPGTGKNTEAFF

j_gene: TRBJ1-2
v_gene: TRBV11-2
abundance: .
CDR3aa: CASSQDTNYGYTF

j_gene: TRBJ2-5
v_gene: TRBV2
abundance: few
CDR3aa: CASRATSSETQYF

j_gene: TRBJ1-1
v_gene: TRBV6-1
abundance: .
CDR3aa: CASKEGVGNTEAFF

j_gene: TRBJ1-2
v_gene: TRBV6-1
abundance: .
CDR3aa: CASRTGTVLYGYTF

j_gene: TRBJ1-2
v_gene: TRBV7-2
abundance: few
CDR3aa: CASSLVDYVYTF